A single sample gave rise to the 17 T cell receptor beta chains below, sequenced in a study of cytomegalovirus exposure and HLA in healthy donors. The data were produced by immunoSEQ multiplex PCR, yet TCRdb's version contains in-frame clones alone and is incomplete. This sample has 65,000 to 75,000 clones; nearly 96% occur once, and the top ten carry 4.5%. The sample taken for sequencing was PBMCs. The receptors here all came from a woman aged 18 to 35 in good health and CMV-seropositive.

The genes are TRBV5-1 and TRBJ2-4, with D unresolved. CDR1 and CDR2 (germline): SGHRS, YFSETQ. With 1 base removed from V and 0 bases from J, the gap between germline ends came to 11 bases. The CDR3 has 16 residues. Here the CDR3 DNA reads TGCGCCAGCAGCTTGAACGACGGAGTAGCCAAAAACATTCAGTACTTC. It translates to CASSLNDGVAKNIQYF.

This clone was picked up one time. This chain joins TRBV18 and TRBJ2-2, with 9 bases lining up with TRBD2. This CDR3 has 16 residues. The trim removed 1 base at V and 0 bases at J, leaving 0 bases unmatched. Germline V gene sequence: CDR1 KGHSH, CDR2 LQKENI. The CDR3 protein is CASSPLAGANTGELFF. Written as DNA, the CDR3 is TGTGCCAGCTCACCACTAGCGGGAGCGAACACCGGGGAGCTGTTTTTT.

The chain is built from TRBV27 and TRBJ2-5; tentatively, D is TRBD1 (5 bases). CDR3 length equals 14 residues. Germline-derived CDR1 and CDR2 are MNHEY and SMNVEV (reference sequence). V lost 3 bases to trimming and J lost 2 bases, with 10 bases between them. The CDR3 region is CASSLVSGQETQYF. The CDR3 nucleotides are TGTGCCAGCAGTTTGGTGTCAGGGCAAGAGACCCAGTACTTC.

The chain carries TRBV28 and TRBJ2-7; a possible D gene is TRBD1 (6 bases). Per germline, CDR1 MDHEN and CDR2 SYDVKM. The V gene lost 4 bases and the J gene lost 0 bases, with 19 bases spanning the gap. This CDR3 contains 17 residues. The chain's CDR3 is CASSSPRRGSSSYEQYF. CDR3 DNA sequence: TGTGCCAGCAGTTCACCCCGCAGGGGCTCTAGCTCCTACGAGCAGTACTTC.

V and J are TRBV29-1 and TRBJ2-7, with D uncertain. Germline lookup yields CDR1 SQVTM and CDR2 ANQGSEA. The V and J ends lost 5 bases and 3 bases respectively, with 14 bases between them. This CDR3 comprises 13 residues. The CDR3 bases are TGCAGCGTTAAAATTGGAGACCTCTACGAGCAGTACTTC. Translating it yields CSVKIGDLYEQYF.

J is TRBJ2-7 and V is TRBV5-5; D unresolved. Trimming removed 1 base at V and 2 bases at J, with 7 bases between. The CDR3 covers 13 residues. The V gene's germline CDR1 is SGHKS and CDR2 YYEKEE (reference sequence). The CDR3 sequence is CASSLLGAYEQYF. For the CDR3, the DNA is TGTGCCAGCAGCTTGTTAGGAGCCTACGAGCAGTACTTC.

The chain is built from TRBV19 and TRBJ1-4; no definite D call. The CDR3 sequence is 13 residues long. Germline-derived CDR1 and CDR2 are LNHDA and SQIVND (reference sequence). The V and J ends lost 10 bases and 5 bases respectively, with 14 bases between them. The CDR3 sequence is CATKSTGNEKLFF. For the CDR3, the DNA is TGTGCCACCAAATCGACGGGAAATGAAAAACTGTTTTTT.

Only one count was recorded for this clone. V is TRBV30 and J is TRBJ1-1; D may be TRBD1 (6 bases). The CDR3 is made up of 13 amino acids. V was trimmed by 1 base and J by 3 bases, leaving 9 bases between them. CDR1 and CDR2 from the germline V gene are GTSNPN and SVGIG (reference sequence). The CDR3 DNA reads as TGTGCCTGGAGTGCCAGGGGTGACACTGAAGCTTTCTTT. Protein sequence: CAWSARGDTEAFF.

The J gene is TRBJ2-3, the V gene TRBV6-1, with TRBD2 identical over 12 bases. The J segment lost 3 bases and the V segment lost 7 bases, leaving 5 bases of the junction unmatched. Germline V gene sequence: CDR1 MNHNS, CDR2 SASEGT. The CDR3 covers 15 residues. The CDR3 nucleotides are TGTGCCAGCACAATGACTAGCGGGAGTACAGATACGCAGTATTTT. Translation gives CASTMTSGSTDTQYF.

The CDR3 sequence: CASTLSTAGRHSTDTQYF. The CDR3 DNA is TGTGCCAGCACCCTTTCGACGGCCGGGAGGCATAGCACAGATACGCAGTATTTT. The chain employs TRBV5-6 and TRBJ2-3, with 7 bases aligning to TRBD2. This CDR3 is 18 amino acids long. The junction had 16 bases not matched to a gene; V was cut back by 6 bases and J by 0 bases. Germline CDR1 is SGHDT and CDR2 is YYEEEE.

The V gene is TRBV4-1, the J gene TRBJ2-3; 11 bases fit TRBD2. The V gene's germline CDR1 is MGHRA and CDR2 YSYEKL. The CDR3 extends over 17 amino acids. Trimming at V came to 4 bases and at J to 4 bases, leaving 10 bases not matched to a gene. CDR3 protein: CASSPEGASGRPDTQYF. CDR3 sequence (DNA): TGCGCCAGCAGCCCAGAAGGGGCTAGCGGGAGGCCAGATACGCAGTATTTT.

The chain links TRBV7-9 to TRBJ2-7; a possible D gene is TRBD1 (5 bases). This CDR3 spans 13 amino acids. Trimming removed 5 bases from V and 3 bases from J, with 11 bases in between. CDR1 SEHNR and CDR2 FQNEAQ come from the germline V gene (reference sequence). Written as DNA, the CDR3 is TGTGCCAGCAGCCTGAGCGACAGCTACGAGCAGTACTTC. It is translated as CASSLSDSYEQYF.

This chain connects TRBV18 to TRBJ1-2; 7 bases agree with TRBD1. V dropped 5 bases and J dropped 2; count of bases not matched to a gene: 2. This CDR3 has 13 amino acids. From germline, CDR1 is KGHSH and CDR2 LQKENI. CDR3 nucleotides: TGTGCCAGCTCATGGGACAGCAACTATGGCTACACCTTC. It yields the protein CASSWDSNYGYTF.

This clone was recorded a few times. The genes are TRBV9 and TRBJ2-2, with 9 bases identical to TRBD2. J lost 5 bases, V lost 4 bases, and 9 bases had no gene match. Germline CDR1 is SGDLS and CDR2 is YYNGEE. This CDR3 contains 16 residues. Here the CDR3 reads CASSLISGSLTGELFF. The CDR3 DNA is TGTGCCAGCAGCTTAATTAGCGGGAGTTTAACCGGGGAGCTGTTTTTT. Based on the CDR3 plus reference TRBV9 and TRBJ2-2, the full variable domain is DSGVTQTPKHLITATGQRVTLRCSPRSGDLSVYWYQQSLDQGLQFLIQYYNGEERAKGNILERFSAQQFPDLHSELNLSSLELGDSALYFCASSLISGSLTGELFFGEGSRLTVL.

The V call is TRBV9, the J call TRBJ2-1; TRBD1 matches 8 bases. There are 15 residues in the CDR3. Germline V gene data show CDR1 as SGDLS and CDR2 as YYNGEE. Trimming cost V 4 bases and J 6 bases; bases outside gene matches: 9. The CDR3 protein is CASSSTSGTGNEQFF. CDR3 DNA sequence: TGTGCCAGCAGCTCGACCTCCGGGACAGGCAATGAGCAGTTCTTC.

CDR3 residues: CASRGQIYNEQFF. The CDR3 region has the DNA TGTGCCAGCAGGGGACAGATTTACAATGAGCAGTTCTTC. V gene TRBV27 combines with J gene TRBJ2-1; TRBD1 matches 7 bases. CDR1 and CDR2 (germline): MNHEY, SMNVEV (reference sequence). This CDR3 is built from 13 residues. The junction had 3 bases not matched to a gene; V was cut back by 6 bases and J by 4 bases.

CDR3: CASNPSGRWTGELFF. As DNA, the CDR3 is TGTGCCAGCAACCCGAGCGGGAGATGGACCGGGGAGCTGTTTTTT. The chain carries TRBV28 and TRBJ2-2; 8 nucleotides agree with TRBD2. J lost 5 bases, V lost 7 bases, and 9 bases had no gene match. Germline V gene sequence: CDR1 MDHEN, CDR2 SYDVKM. This CDR3 has 15 residues. Complete variable domain (other parts from reference TRBV28 and TRBJ2-2): DVKVTQSSRYLVKRTGEKVFLECVQDMDHENMFWYRQDPGLGLRLIYFSYDVKMKEKGDIPEGYSVSREKKERFSLILESASTNQTSMYLCASNPSGRWTGELFFGEGSRLTVL.